Following are 32 T cell receptor beta chains from one sample sequenced in a study of tumor-infiltrating lymphocytes in primary liver carcinoma. Total RNA and DNA came together from approximately 20-30 mg of bulk tissue without cell sorting. From 500 ng total RNA, TCR beta cDNA was generated with a primer in the constant region. A slightly modified ARM-PCR protocol with three nested multiplex PCR rounds produced these TCR beta libraries. Running around 10 cycles apiece, the first two PCR rounds relied on TRBV1-TRBV30 forward primers together with a C-beta reverse primer. In TCRdb, the multiplex PCR reads were re-called with MiXCR into one record per CDR3 protein. The data show about 35,000 distinct CDR3 sequences, roughly 74% seen once. The sample was liver tumor tissue from sampling region 4. Subset reported: tumor region T4, right-lateral pole. The origin of the receptors is a man in his forties with primary liver carcinoma and hepatitis B virus infection.

This clonotype has a count of ten or more. The gene calls are TRBV6-2 or TRBV6-3 and TRBJ2-6; 12 nucleotides match TRBD2. The germline V gene has CDR1 MNHEY and CDR2 SVGEGT. The CDR3 is 18 residues long. J was trimmed by 0 bases and V by 5 bases; bases with no gene match: 5. CDR3 nucleotides: TGTGCCAGCAGTACCCTAGCGGGAGGGAACTCTGGGGCCAACGTCCTGACTTTC. Translation gives CASSTLAGGNSGANVLTF.

Turning to this clonotype: At one boundary the junction diverges from the germline segment, which might be a read error. The gene calls are TRBV29-1 and TRBJ2-3; a possible D gene is TRBD2 (6 bases). Germline lookup yields CDR1 SQVTM and CDR2 ANQGSEA. The CDR3 extends over 15 amino acids. The CDR3 DNA follows: TGCAGCCTTGAGGGCGGGGCCGGCTCCACAGATACGCAGTATTTT. Residues: CSLEGGAGSTDTQYF.

Concerning this clonotype: A much larger clone lies one base from this, so it may be a read error. The chain links TRBV19 to TRBJ1-1, with a possible D match to TRBD1 (5 bases). Germline-derived CDR1 and CDR2 are LNHDA and SQIVND (reference sequence). The CDR3 is 14 residues long. Trimming stripped 3 bases from V and 5 bases from J, with 13 bases between. The CDR3, as DNA: TGTGCCAGTAGTATTAGCGGGGCGAGAACTGAAGCTTTCTTT. Translated: CASSISGARTEAFF. The entire variable domain, with the rest obtained from reference TRBV19 and TRBJ1-1, is as follows: DGGITQSPKYLFRKEGQNVTLSCEQNLNHDAMYWYRQDPGQGLRLIYYSQIVNDFQKGDIAEGYSVSREKKESFPLTVTSAQKNPTAFYLCASSISGARTEAFFGQGTRLTVV.

On this clonotype: The conserved phenylalanine or tryptophan normally closing the CDR3 is absent here, so this likely arose from a read error. V gene TRBV5-5 combines with J gene TRBJ1-1; D gene ambiguous. This CDR3 has 15 residues. The ends were cut back, 10 bases at V and 3 bases at J, with 22 bases in the middle. CDR1 is SGHKS, CDR2 YYEKEE, per germline (reference sequence). CDR3 in amino acids: CACSHEGERYTEAFV. The CDR3 coding sequence is TGTGCCTGTAGCCATGAGGGTGAGCGGTACACTGAAGCTTTCGTT.

This chain links TRBV6-1 with TRBJ1-2; D gene unclear. The CDR3 spans 12 residues. The germline V and J ends were trimmed by 9 bases and 6 bases, with 14 bases remaining between them. Per germline, CDR1 MNHNS and CDR2 SASEGT. The CDR3 bases are TGTGCCAGTAGTACCCCCCTACATGGCTACACCTTC. As protein: CASSTPLHGYTF.

This clonotype showed up just once. The chain employs TRBV4-3 and TRBJ1-2, with D possibly TRBD1 on 5 matching bases. The CDR3 consists of 16 residues. With 7 bases removed from V and 4 bases from J, the gap between germline ends came to 22 bases. CDR1 and CDR2 (germline): LGHNA, YSLEER. The CDR3 DNA is TGCGCCAGCAACCAGGCAGAGGCAGGGAGGATCTATGGCTACACCTTC. Its translation: CASNQAEAGRIYGYTF.

A few counts support this clonotype. The V gene is TRBV28, the J gene TRBJ2-1; maybe TRBD2 (5 bases). V was cut by 2 bases and J by 12 bases, with 17 bases left in between. Germline CDR1 and CDR2: MDHEN and SYDVKM. This CDR3 is built from 14 residues. DNA for the CDR3: TGTGCCAGCAGTTTACCCCCGAACGGGGTCGGGCAGTTCTTC. Translated: CASSLPPNGVGQFF.

To note about this clonotype: A read error may produce the germline difference seen at one junction end. The chain links TRBV4-2 to TRBJ2-2; D may be TRBD1 (6 bases). The germline gives CDR1 LGHNA, CDR2 YNFKEQ. The length of the CDR3 is 14 residues. CDR3 sequence: CASSLVGDTGELLF. Written as DNA, the CDR3 is TGTGCCAGCAGCCTAGTGGGGGACACCGGGGAGCTGCTTTTT.

With respect to this clonotype: The CDR3 end shows no conserved phenylalanine or tryptophan, and so a read error is likely. The chain couples TRBV5-4 to TRBJ1-6; no clear D. Germline V gives CDR1 SGHNT, CDR2 YYREEE (reference sequence). Trimming left V 4 bases short and J 11 bases short, with 10 bases between. CDR3 length: 12 amino acids. The CDR3 DNA is TGTGCCAGCAGCCACGATACTACACCCCTCCACTAT. Its translation: CASSHDTTPLHY.

Notes on this clonotype: A junction boundary mismatches the germline segment, possibly from a read error. The CDR3 region is CSIHDNTEASF. In nucleotides, the CDR3 is TGCAGCATCCACGATAACACTGAAGCTTCCTTT. The chain employs TRBV29-1 and TRBJ1-1; D is uncertain. The germline V gene has CDR1 SQVTM and CDR2 ANQGSEA. This CDR3 spans 11 amino acids.

Of note for this clonotype: One end of the junction is discordant with germline, which a read error may explain. The chain combines TRBV5-1 with TRBJ2-2; D perhaps matches TRBD1 (8 bases). The CDR3 has 17 residues. Per the germline V gene, CDR1 is SGHRS and CDR2 is YFSETQ. Here the CDR3 reads CASNLPVDREGTGELFF. In DNA form, the CDR3 reads TGCGCCAGCAACCTCCCGGTGGACAGGGAGGGCACCGGGGAGCTTTTTTTT.

Comments on this clonotype: One junction end disagrees with the germline gene, perhaps due to a read error. The V and J genes are TRBV6-1 and TRBJ2-3, with 11 bases fitting TRBD2. The CDR3 is 16 amino acids. CDR1 and CDR2 (germline): MNHNS, SASEGT. The CDR3 reads CASTEVAGGRTDTKYF. The CDR3 region has the DNA TGTGCCAGCACTGAAGTAGCGGGAGGGAGGACAGATACAAAGTATTTT.

As for this clonotype: Given the absence of the conserved phenylalanine or tryptophan at the CDR3 end, a read error is likely. This chain's CDR3 is CASGLDRQAYEQYI. Here the CDR3 DNA reads TGTGCCAGCGGCTTAGATCGACAAGCCTACGAACAGTACATC. The chain has TRBV11-2 and TRBJ2-7; D unclear. The CDR3 runs 14 residues. Germline V gives CDR1 SGHAT, CDR2 FQNNGV.

About this clonotype itself: The CDR3 does not close with the conserved phenylalanine or tryptophan, likely indicating a read error. The genes are TRBV28 and TRBJ2-5; D possibly corresponds to TRBD1 (5 bases). The CDR3 covers 14 residues. Trimming took off 5 bases at V and 1 base at J, with 11 bases between the two ends. CDR1 and CDR2 from the germline V gene are MDHEN and SYDVKM. CDR3 region: CASSARTLQETQYL. CDR3 sequence (DNA): TGTGCCAGCAGTGCACGGACACTCCAAGAGACCCAGTACTTA.

V usage is TRBV12-3 or TRBV12-4 and J usage is TRBJ1-5, with a weak D call TRBD1 (5 bases). This CDR3 is 17 amino acids long. The CDR3 bases are TGTGCTAGTAGCCGCCTTTCAGGGAGCAATATCAATCAGCCCCAGCATTTT. Protein sequence: CASSRLSGSNINQPQHF.

The chain is built from TRBV30 and TRBJ2-1; 7 nucleotides match TRBD2. There are 16 residues in the CDR3. Germline V gene lookup returns CDR1 GTSNPN and CDR2 SVGIG (reference sequence). V lost 1 base, J lost 9 bases, and 15 bases stayed unmatched. CDR3 amino acids: CAWSGRGRADDAEQFF. The CDR3 nucleotides are TGTGCCTGGAGTGGTAGAGGGAGGGCCGATGATGCTGAGCAGTTCTTC. Combining the CDR3 with reference TRBV30 and TRBJ2-1 gives the whole variable domain SQTIHQWPATLVQPVGSPLSLECTVEGTSNPNLYWYRQAAGRGLQLLFYSVGIGQISSEVPQNLSASRPQDRQFILSSKKLLLSDSGFYLCAWSGRGRADDAEQFFGPGTRLTVL.

Concerning this clonotype itself: This may arise from a read error, as a much more abundant clone is one base away. The V and J genes are TRBV2 and TRBJ2-5, with D possibly matching TRBD1 (6 bases). The germline CDR1 and CDR2 sequences are SNHLY and FYNNEI. The CDR3 covers 15 residues. The CDR3 region is CAGSEARGPQETQYF. The DNA for the CDR3 is TGTGCCGGCAGTGAAGCCAGGGGACCGCAAGAGACCCAGTACTTC.

The chain joins TRBV7-2 to TRBJ2-2; D is unclear. This CDR3 is 14 amino acids long. With 5 bases removed from V and 6 bases from J, the gap between germline ends came to 13 bases. CDR1 SGHTA and CDR2 FQGNSA come from the germline V gene. CDR3 region: CASSRYDHPGELFF. The CDR3 DNA sequence: TGTGCCAGCAGCCGATACGACCATCCCGGGGAGCTGTTTTTT.

This clonotype was picked up a small number of times. Since the CDR3 does not end with the conserved phenylalanine or tryptophan, this likely comes from a read error. The CDR3 region is CARSNTWREGSYEQYL. The CDR3 DNA is TGTGCCCGCAGCAATACTTGGCGGGAGGGCTCCTACGAGCAGTACCTC. The chain couples TRBV5-6 to TRBJ2-7, with 9 bases matching TRBD2. Germline V gene data show CDR1 as SGHDT and CDR2 as YYEEEE. CDR3 length: 16 residues.

On this clonotype: Germline and junction disagree at one end, which may indicate a read error. The chain carries TRBV7-9 and TRBJ2-3, with D possibly TRBD2 on 6 matching bases. This CDR3 contains 17 residues. Germline CDR1 and CDR2: SEHNR and FQNEAQ (reference sequence). The CDR3 sequence: CASSSQWRARSGETHYF. The CDR3 nucleotides are TGTGCCAGCAGCTCACAATGGAGGGCCAGGTCGGGAGAGACGCACTATTTT. The full variable domain, with the rest looked up from reference TRBV7-9 and TRBJ2-3, is DTGVSQNPRHKITKRGQNVTFRCDPISEHNRLYWYRQTLGQGPEFLTYFQNEAQLEKSRLLSDRFSAERPKGSFSTLEIQRTEQGDSAMYLCASSSQWRARSGETHYFGPGTRLTVL.

About this clonotype itself: Likely a read error: the CDR3 ends without its conserved phenylalanine or tryptophan. The chain is built from TRBV29-1 and TRBJ2-1; TRBD2 matches 10 bases. The CDR3 totals 14 residues. Germline loops: CDR1 SQVTM, CDR2 ANQGSEA. The CDR3 here is CSHRTSGDYNEQFL. As DNA, the CDR3 is TGCAGTCACCGTACTAGCGGGGATTACAATGAGCAGTTCCTC.

V gene TRBV28 combines with J gene TRBJ2-1; 11 positions match TRBD2. Germline V gene sequence: CDR1 MDHEN, CDR2 SYDVKM. Trimming took 9 bases from V and 9 from J; bases not matched to a gene: 7. The CDR3 runs to 13 residues. The CDR3 DNA sequence: TGTGCCAGTAGTCCCGGGACTAGCGGTGAGCAGTTCTTC. Encoded protein: CASSPGTSGEQFF.

Of note for this clonotype: One end of the junction is discordant with germline, which a read error may explain. The gene calls are TRBV14 and TRBJ2-1, with 8 positions matching TRBD2. CDR3 length: 16 residues. Germline values: CDR1 SGHDN, CDR2 FVKESK. CDR3 protein: CVSSAVAGWVNNEQSF. The CDR3 nucleotides are TGTGTCAGTAGTGCCGTAGCGGGATGGGTAAACAATGAGCAGTCCTTC.

Concerning this clonotype: One junction end does not reproduce the germline sequence, and a read error may be involved. The gene calls are TRBV12-3 or TRBV12-4 and TRBJ1-2, with a weak D call TRBD1 (5 bases). The CDR3 consists of 17 residues. The CDR3 reads CAGSLRGIQRTNYGYTF. The CDR3 nucleotides read TGTGCCGGCAGCCTACGGGGGATTCAGCGTACTAACTATGGCTACACGTTC.

This clonotype is a singleton in its sample. Given the absence of the conserved phenylalanine or tryptophan at the CDR3 end, a read error is likely. The chain is built from TRBV5-8 and TRBJ2-5, with 9 bases lining up with TRBD2. The ends lost 2 bases at V and 5 bases at J; junction bases unmatched: 4. The CDR3 is made up of 14 amino acids. The germline V gene encodes CDR1 SGHTS and CDR2 YDEGEE. As DNA, the CDR3 is TGTGCCAGCAGCTTCGGGACTAGCAGTGAGACCCAGTACTCC. Its translation: CASSFGTSSETQYS.

Of note for this clonotype: One junction end disagrees with the germline gene, perhaps due to a read error. CDR3 sequence reads: CARRWAGAMKAFF. The CDR3 bases are TGTGCCAGGAGATGGGCAGGGGCGATGAAGGCTTTCTTT. The chain joins TRBV30 to TRBJ1-1, with D possibly matching TRBD1 (6 bases). The CDR3 is 13 residues long. CDR1 is GTSNPN, CDR2 SVGIG, per germline (reference sequence).

A word on this clonotype: The CDR3 carries no conserved terminal phenylalanine or tryptophan, so it likely arises from a read error. The gene calls are TRBV29-1 and TRBJ2-2; D is perhaps TRBD1 (6 bases). CDR1 SQVTM and CDR2 ANQGSEA come from the germline V gene. The CDR3 length is 15 residues. V lost 8 bases to trimming and J lost 0 bases, with 16 bases between them. The CDR3 spells CSIGTSAANTGELFL. The CDR3 nucleotides read TGCAGCATTGGGACAAGCGCGGCGAACACCGGGGAGCTGTTTCTT.

By its share, this clonotype is medium-sized. The V gene is TRBV29-1, the J gene TRBJ2-3; TRBD2 matches at 14 bases. The CDR3 length is 17 residues. Germline V gene data show CDR1 as SQVTM and CDR2 as ANQGSEA. Trimming at V came to 7 bases and at J to 3 bases, leaving 12 bases not matched to a gene. The CDR3 here is CSADTFGTSGRTDTQYF. The CDR3 DNA reads TGCAGCGCCGATACGTTCGGGACTAGCGGGAGAACAGATACGCAGTATTTT.

A note on this clonotype: The conserved final phenylalanine or tryptophan is absent from the CDR3, which likely points to a read error. The chain employs TRBV11-2 and TRBJ2-3, with TRBD2 identical over 8 bases. The CDR3 spans 16 residues. Looked up from germline, CDR1 is SGHAT and CDR2 is FQNNGV. V shed 10 bases, J shed 4 bases, and the junction held 16 bases outside the gene matches. The CDR3 loop is CANSSGLVGVADTQYS. The CDR3 DNA sequence: TGTGCCAACAGTTCGGGACTAGTGGGAGTGGCAGATACGCAGTATTCT.

This clonotype came up many times. The rearrangement uses TRBV19 and TRBJ2-3, with D possibly matching TRBD2 (6 bases). V lost 2 bases and J 2 bases, leaving 14 bases between the germline ends. Germline V lookup: CDR1 LNHDA, CDR2 SQIVND (reference sequence). CDR3 length: 16 residues. CDR3 DNA sequence: TGTGCCAGTAGTATATCGCGGGCGGGATCCACAGATACGCAGTATTTT. The encoded protein is CASSISRAGSTDTQYF.

The chain couples TRBV28 to TRBJ2-4, with a tentative D call TRBD1 (5 bases). V was shortened by 5 bases and J by 14 bases, with 22 bases between the two germline ends. This CDR3 is 14 amino acids long. Germline CDR1 MDHEN, CDR2 SYDVKM. For the CDR3, the DNA is TGTGCCAGCAGTGGGGCGGTGGCCAAAGACATCGAGTACTTC. Its translation is CASSGAVAKDIEYF. The full variable domain, with the rest looked up from reference TRBV28 and TRBJ2-4, is DVKVTQSSRYLVKRTGEKVFLECVQDMDHENMFWYRQDPGLGLRLIYFSYDVKMKEKGDIPEGYSVSREKKERFSLILESASTNQTSMYLCASSGAVAKDIEYFGAGTRLSVL.

Of note for this clonotype: The junction departs from germline at one end; a sequencing error may be responsible. CDR3 in DNA: TGTGCCAGTCGCACCCGGGGAAAGGGGGATCTGAACACTGAAGCTTTTTTT. Translated, it gives CASRTRGKGDLNTEAFF. The chain joins TRBV19 to TRBJ1-1, with a possible D match to TRBD1 (6 bases). Germline assignment: CDR1 LNHDA and CDR2 SQIVND (reference sequence). The CDR3 runs 17 residues.